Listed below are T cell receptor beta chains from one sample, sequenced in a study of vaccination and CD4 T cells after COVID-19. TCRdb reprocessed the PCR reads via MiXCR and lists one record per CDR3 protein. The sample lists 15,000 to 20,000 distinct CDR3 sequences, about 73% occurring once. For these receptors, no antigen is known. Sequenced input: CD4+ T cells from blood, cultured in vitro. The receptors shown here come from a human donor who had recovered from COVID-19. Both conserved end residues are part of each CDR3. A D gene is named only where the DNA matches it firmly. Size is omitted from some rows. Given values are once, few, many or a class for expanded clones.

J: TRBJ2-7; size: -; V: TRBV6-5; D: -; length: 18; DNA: TGTGCCAGCAGTTACTCTGGGGCAGGGGAACGTCTGACCTACGAGCAGTACTTC; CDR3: CASSYSGAGERLTYEQYF
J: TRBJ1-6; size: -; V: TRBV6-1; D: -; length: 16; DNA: TGTGCCAGCAGCCCGAAAGGGGCACAATATAATTCACCCCTCCACTTT; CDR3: CASSPKGAQYNSPLHF
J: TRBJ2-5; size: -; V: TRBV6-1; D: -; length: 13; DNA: TGTGCCAGCAGCCAACTAGTTCAGGAGACCCAGTACTTC; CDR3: CASSQLVQETQYF
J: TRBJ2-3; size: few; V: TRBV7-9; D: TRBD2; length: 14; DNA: TGTGCCAGCAGCTTACCCAGGGAGGGGGATACGCAGTATTTT; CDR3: CASSLPREGDTQYF
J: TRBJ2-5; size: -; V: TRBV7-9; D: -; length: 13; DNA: TGTGCCAGCAGCTGGGCCGTCCAAGAGACCCAGTACTTC; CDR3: CASSWAVQETQYF
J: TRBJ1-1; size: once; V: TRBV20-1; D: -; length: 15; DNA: TGCAGTGCCCTACAGGCCCGGCAACTCCCCACTGAAGCTTTCTTT; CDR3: CSALQARQLPTEAFF
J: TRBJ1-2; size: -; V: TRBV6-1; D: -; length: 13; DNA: TGTGCCAGCAGCCCTATGGACCGGAACGGCTACACCTTC; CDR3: CASSPMDRNGYTF
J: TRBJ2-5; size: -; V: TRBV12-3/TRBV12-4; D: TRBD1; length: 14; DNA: TGTGCCAGCAGTTTGCGACAGGGGGGAGAGACCCAGTACTTC; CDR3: CASSLRQGGETQYF
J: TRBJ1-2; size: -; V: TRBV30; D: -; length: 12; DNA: TGTGCCTGGAGTAGTTCAGTCTATGGCTACACCTTC; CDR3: CAWSSSVYGYTF
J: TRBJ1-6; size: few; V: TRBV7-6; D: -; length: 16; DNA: TGTGCCAGCAGCTTAGACGGGGGGAGGTATAATTCACCCCTCCACTTT; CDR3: CASSLDGGRYNSPLHF
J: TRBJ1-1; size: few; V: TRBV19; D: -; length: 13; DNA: TGTGCCAGTAGTATCGTCACAAACACTGAAGCTTTCTTT; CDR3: CASSIVTNTEAFF
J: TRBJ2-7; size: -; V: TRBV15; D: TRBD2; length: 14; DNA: TGTGCCACCAGCAAGACTAGCGGGTCCTACGAGCAGTACTTC; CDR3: CATSKTSGSYEQYF
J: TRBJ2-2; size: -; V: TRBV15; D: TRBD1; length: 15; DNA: TGTGCCACCTCCCCAGACAGGGCATTCACCGGGGAGCTGTTTTTT; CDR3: CATSPDRAFTGELFF
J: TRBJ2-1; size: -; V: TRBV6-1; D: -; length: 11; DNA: TGTGCCAGCAGTCAGCGGAATGAGCAGTTCTTC; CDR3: CASSQRNEQFF
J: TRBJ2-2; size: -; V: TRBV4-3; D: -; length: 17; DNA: TGCGCCAGCAGCCAAGATAAGACAGCCCGGAACACCGGGGAGCTGTTTTTT; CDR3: CASSQDKTARNTGELFF
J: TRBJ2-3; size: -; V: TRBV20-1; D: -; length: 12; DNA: TGCAGTGCTAGCGGGAGAACAGATACGCAGTATTTT; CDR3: CSASGRTDTQYF
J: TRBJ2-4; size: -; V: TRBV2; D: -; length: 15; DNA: TGTGCCAGCGGGGAAGAAGCAACAGCCAAAAACATTCAGTACTTC; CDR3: CASGEEATAKNIQYF
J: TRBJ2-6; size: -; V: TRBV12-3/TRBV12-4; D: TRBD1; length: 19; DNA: TGTGCCAGCAGTTCTAAAGGGACAGGGTTTGGGTCTGGGGCCAACGTCCTGACTTTC; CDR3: CASSSKGTGFGSGANVLTF
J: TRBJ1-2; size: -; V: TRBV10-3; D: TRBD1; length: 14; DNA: TGTGCCATCAGCACAGGGGGGGAGGACTATGGCTACACCTTC; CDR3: CAISTGGEDYGYTF